This TCR beta chain was documented in a study of blood T cells in healthy people across ages. Study information: Template-switching capture recovered about one barcoded beta molecule per two T cells.

General study results and limits: Measured against age, TCR beta diversity per million T cells decreased in a roughly linear manner. The lack of PBMC sorting stopped any conclusive naive versus antigen-experienced comparison.

There were at least 6 micrograms of total RNA extracted from every sample. This CDR3 has 15 amino acids. In germline, CDR1 is MGHRA, CDR2 YSYEKL. V was pared by 2 bases and J by 0 bases, with 8 bases between. As regards this clonotype: Its antigen remains unknown.

Together with a sample-barcoded 5' primer, a J-beta primer mix was included in a second PCR lasting 7 to 11 cycles. MiXCR was run by TCRdb on the 5' RACE reads, yielding one entry per CDR3 protein. The data contain some 1.8 million distinct CDR3 sequences, roughly two fifths of them seen just once; the ten biggest clones take up roughly 23%. This TCR was recovered from a human donor in good health. Sequences were obtained from blood. This chain links TRBV4-1 with TRBJ1-5, with D unresolved. CDR3 amino acids: CASSQYINSNQPQHF. The DNA of the CDR3 is TGCGCCAGCAGCCAATACATCAATAGCAATCAGCCCCAGCATTTT.